This T cell receptor (beta chain) was identified during a study of graft-versus-host responses after intestinal transplantation. Overall study context: Each recipient received anti-thymocyte globulin induction, then tacrolimus and steroids for about three years.

Overall study results and limits: Early after transplant, HvG declines were associated with peak levels of circulating GvH clones. Marrow from the recipient contained GvH clones, some of which had appeared first in ileum or blood.

Trimming removed 8 bases from V and 1 base from J; junction bases left unmatched: 3. Germline CDR1 LNHDA, CDR2 SQIVND (reference sequence). The CDR3 spans 13 residues. Sequencing was performed with immunoSEQ multiplex PCR; in TCRdb, only in-frame clones are kept and a portion is missing. Of about 94,000 clones in the sample, around 90% were seen once. Note on this clone: Its antigen is currently unknown.

The sequences come from unstimulated CD8+ T cells sorted from spleen or lymph node cells, collected before intestinal transplant. This clonotype was sampled from a human donor who received an intestinal transplant. The rearrangement joins TRBV19 to TRBJ1-1; 8 bases match TRBD1. CDR3 nucleotides: TGTGCCAGTCGGACAGGGCAGAACACTGAAGCTTTCTTT. Translating it yields CASRTGQNTEAFF.